This is a list of T cell receptor beta chains from one sample in a study of T cell responses to AZD1222 COVID-19 vaccine. TCRdb's table, derived via immunoSEQ multiplex PCR, lists solely in-frame clones and lacks some. The profile shows roughly 130,000 clones, around 84% of them singletons. The specimen was peripheral blood, collected on day 0 of AZD1222 vaccination. The receptors were gathered from an adult in good health. Both conserved end residues are part of each CDR3. The D gene is left open where the match is weak. Some rows mark clone size as missing; the rest say once, few, many or name a class of expanded clone.

.	TRBV6-5	TRBJ1-6	.	TGTGCCAGCAGTTACTCGACCCCTTCACCCCTCCACTTT	CASSYSTPSPLHF
.	TRBV6-5	TRBJ2-1	.	TGTGCCAGCAGGCCGGGGGGCGCCTACAATGAGCAGTTCTTC	CASRPGGAYNEQFF
.	TRBV3-1/TRBV3-2	TRBJ2-3	TRBD2	TGTGCCAGCAGCCCTAACCCGCAGCTAGCGGGGGGGCGTACGCAGTATTTT	CASSPNPQLAGGRTQYF
few	TRBV7-9	TRBJ2-7	.	TGTGCCAGCAGCTTAAACGGGGCCGAGCAGTACTTC	CASSLNGAEQYF
.	TRBV28	TRBJ2-3	.	TGTGCCAGCAGTTCCCCCGGGGGCCGTGCAGATACGCAGTATTTT	CASSSPGGRADTQYF
.	TRBV10-1	TRBJ1-1	TRBD1	TGCGCCAGCAGTGAGTCGGGACAGCCCCAGGCTTTCTTT	CASSESGQPQAFF
once	TRBV18	TRBJ2-3	.	TGTGCCAGCTCAGTATCGATGGGAGATACGCAGTATTTT	CASSVSMGDTQYF
.	TRBV6-2/TRBV6-3	TRBJ2-1	TRBD2	TGTGCCAGCAGTAGCCATAGCGGGGGCTCCTACAATGAGCAGTTCTTC	CASSSHSGGSYNEQFF
once	TRBV18	TRBJ1-2	TRBD1	TGTGCCAGCTCGCAGCAACAGGGGGCGGACTATGGCTACACCTTC	CASSQQQGADYGYTF
.	TRBV18	TRBJ2-7	.	TGTGCCAGCTCACCAGGCTCGTTTAACGAGCAGTACTTC	CASSPGSFNEQYF
.	TRBV29-1	TRBJ1-6	TRBD1	TGCAGCGTTCAGCAGGGGGTGGGATCACCCCTCCACTTT	CSVQQGVGSPLHF
.	TRBV5-1	TRBJ1-4	.	TGCGCCAGCAGCTTGGGGCGTAATACAGGGCGACTGAATGAAAAACTGTTTTTT	CASSLGRNTGRLNEKLFF
once	TRBV27	TRBJ1-1	.	TGTGCCAGCAGTCCGACAGGTTCTGAAGCTTTCTTT	CASSPTGSEAFF
.	TRBV6-2/TRBV6-3	TRBJ1-1	.	TGTGCCAGCAGTTCATACGAGGGGTCAGTTCGTGAAGCTTTCTTT	CASSSYEGSVREAFF
.	TRBV7-2	TRBJ1-2	.	TGTGCCAGCAGCGCGACGGGACAAGGGAACGGCTACACCTTC	CASSATGQGNGYTF
once	TRBV9	TRBJ1-1	.	TGTGCCAGCAGCGCCGCCGGACAGCGAGAAGCTTTCTTT	CASSAAGQREAFF
.	TRBV6-5	TRBJ1-1	TRBD1	TGTGCCAGCACCCCGGACAGGGGGAACACTGAAGCTTTCTTT	CASTPDRGNTEAFF
.	TRBV9	TRBJ1-2	.	TGTGCCAGCAGCGCCCGTGATGGCTACACCTTC	CASSARDGYTF
.	TRBV5-4	TRBJ2-6	.	TGTGCCAGCAGTTTATCAGGGGCTGGGGCCAACGTCCTGACTTTC	CASSLSGAGANVLTF
.	TRBV19	TRBJ2-7	.	TGTGCCAGTAGTGAGGGCCGTCGGGAGGAGCAGTACTTC	CASSEGRREEQYF
.	TRBV4-3	TRBJ2-7	TRBD1	TGCGCCAGCAGCCAAGGAACAGGGGATGCAAGCGAGCAGTACTTC	CASSQGTGDASEQYF
.	TRBV6-5	TRBJ1-1	TRBD1	TGTGCCAGCAGTTACCGGCCAGGGGGCGAGGTAGCTTTCTTT	CASSYRPGGEVAFF
.	TRBV19	TRBJ2-4	.	TGTGCCAGTAGTGGGACCCAAACCCCCCCAAACATTCAGTACTTC	CASSGTQTPPNIQYF
.	TRBV5-6	TRBJ2-2	.	TGTGCCAGCAGCTTGTTCCTGACGGAGCTGTTTTTT	CASSLFLTELFF
.	TRBV3-1/TRBV3-2	TRBJ2-1	.	TGTGCCAGCAGCCAAGACCCCCAGGGAGGCCACTACAATGAGCAGTTCTTC	CASSQDPQGGHYNEQFF
.	TRBV9	TRBJ1-2	.	TGTGCCAGCAGCGTAGGAAGGGTTAGCTATGGCTACACCTTC	CASSVGRVSYGYTF
once	TRBV18	TRBJ1-1	.	TGTGCCAGCCGACCGACAGAGACGAACACTGAAGCTTTCTTT	CASRPTETNTEAFF
.	TRBV29-1	TRBJ2-7	.	TGCAGCGTTATACAGGGTCCCGAGCAGTACTTC	CSVIQGPEQYF